The 26 T cell receptor beta chains given below trace back to one sample, sequenced in a study of CD8 T cells in ankylosing spondylitis. MiXCR was run by TCRdb on the 5' RACE reads, yielding one entry per CDR3 protein. The repertoire holds about 130,000 distinct CDR3 sequences, with around 7% as singletons. What was sequenced was blood, either unsorted or a sorted T cell fraction (not recorded which). The receptors were gathered from a male donor with ankylosing spondylitis or in good health (not recorded which).

This clonotype was seen only a few times. V and J are TRBV7-9 and TRBJ2-5; D is unclear. Trimming took 3 bases from V and 2 from J, leaving 7 bases between them. This CDR3 spans 13 amino acids. CDR1 and CDR2 (germline): SEHNR, FQNEAQ (reference sequence). The CDR3 DNA reads as TGTGCCAGCAGCTTTCTCGGTCAAGAGACCCAGTACTTC. This encodes CASSFLGQETQYF.

This clonotype was picked up many times. The V gene is TRBV29-1, the J gene TRBJ1-2, with D unresolved. This CDR3 has 12 amino acids. Germline V gives CDR1 SQVTM, CDR2 ANQGSEA. Between the trimmed V and J ends, which lost 2 bases and 2 bases, there was a span of 6 bases. In nucleotides, the CDR3 is TGCAGCGTTGAATCGGAGAACTATGGCTACACCTTC. Encoded protein: CSVESENYGYTF.

This clonotype was observed many times. The chain has TRBV20-1 and TRBJ1-1; no clear D gene. V shed 4 bases and J shed 4 bases, with 10 bases lying between them. Germline V gene lookup returns CDR1 DFQATT and CDR2 SNEGSKA (reference sequence). The CDR3 consists of 12 residues. In DNA form, the CDR3 reads TGCAGTGCTATAGAGGGCGGCACTGAAGCTTTCTTT. Protein product: CSAIEGGTEAFF.

This clonotype was observed many times. The chain is built from TRBV7-9 and TRBJ2-2; 8 bases fit TRBD1. The CDR3 sequence is 15 residues long. Trimming removed 5 bases from V and 5 bases from J; junction bases left unmatched: 7. CDR1 is SEHNR and CDR2 is FQNEAQ in the germline V gene (reference sequence). The CDR3 region has the DNA TGTGCCAGCAGCCCCTGGACAGGGCCTACCGGGGAGCTGTTTTTT. Protein product: CASSPWTGPTGELFF.

This clonotype has at least ten counts. The chain employs TRBV6-5 and TRBJ2-3; D is tentatively TRBD1 or TRBD2 (5 bases each). This CDR3 region has 15 residues. V was shortened by 0 bases and J by 5 bases, with 12 bases between the two germline ends. CDR1 is MNHEY, CDR2 SVGAGI, per germline. Here the CDR3 DNA reads TGTGCCAGCAGTTACTCAGGGACCTTCGGAGATACGCAGTATTTT. Protein sequence: CASSYSGTFGDTQYF.

This clonotype has at least ten counts. The chain's CDR3 is CASSQVGSPSYEQYF. DNA for the CDR3: TGTGCCAGCAGCCAAGTCGGGAGCCCCTCCTACGAGCAGTACTTC. V usage is TRBV14 and J usage is TRBJ2-7; possible D gene TRBD2, 6 bases. Germline V gene lookup returns CDR1 SGHDN and CDR2 FVKESK. Trimming took 1 base from V and 0 from J, leaving 10 bases between them. CDR3 length: 15 residues.

In its sample, this clonotype was seen many times. The chain links TRBV12-3 or TRBV12-4 to TRBJ2-3, with D maybe TRBD2 (6 bases). The CDR3 extends over 15 amino acids. Trimming took off 3 bases at V and 4 bases at J, with 14 bases between the two ends. Written as DNA, the CDR3 is TGTGCCAGCAGTTTCGGGGGAGTGGGCCCAGATACGCAGTATTTT. It yields the protein CASSFGGVGPDTQYF.

This clonotype was found many times. The rearrangement joins TRBV20-1 to TRBJ2-1; 14 bases align to TRBD2. The CDR3 length is 16 residues. V lost 6 bases, J lost 5 bases, and 9 bases stayed unmatched. CDR1 is DFQATT and CDR2 is SNEGSKA in the germline V gene (reference sequence). The CDR3: CSATGLAGASNNEQFF. The CDR3 coding sequence is TGCAGTGCCACGGGACTAGCGGGAGCTTCCAACAATGAGCAGTTCTTC.

This clonotype was observed many times. This chain connects TRBV27 to TRBJ2-4, with D possibly called TRBD1 or TRBD2 (5 bases each). Trimming cost V 6 bases and J 0 bases, with 9 bases left between them. The CDR3 length is 14 residues. Germline V gene data show CDR1 as MNHEY and CDR2 as SMNVEV (reference sequence). This CDR3 reads CASRVGTAKNIQYF. CDR3 bases: TGTGCCAGCAGGGTAGGGACAGCCAAAAACATTCAGTACTTC.

This clonotype was detected ten times or more. The chain employs TRBV20-1 and TRBJ2-2; D remains ambiguous. This CDR3 contains 14 residues. V lost 5 bases and J lost 7, with 17 bases in between. Looked up from germline, CDR1 is DFQATT and CDR2 is SNEGSKA (reference sequence). CDR3 residues: CSAHTHTLDGELFF. The CDR3 nucleotides read TGCAGTGCTCACACCCATACCCTGGACGGGGAGCTGTTTTTT.

This clonotype was counted at least ten times. DNA of the CDR3: TGCGCCAGCAGCTTGTTAGGGGGCCAAGAGACCCAGTACTTC. Encoded protein: CASSLLGGQETQYF. The rearrangement joins TRBV5-1 to TRBJ2-5; weak D call: TRBD1 (6 bases). V lost 1 base and J 1 base, leaving 8 bases between the germline ends. This CDR3 comprises 14 residues. Germline-derived CDR1 and CDR2 are SGHRS and YFSETQ.

In its sample, this clonotype was seen many times. This chain links TRBV5-1 with TRBJ2-1; 10 bases are a match to TRBD1. This CDR3 region has 16 residues. With V trimmed by 5 bases and J by 8 bases, 13 bases remained unmatched. Germline CDR1 and CDR2: SGHRS and YFSETQ. The CDR3 sequence: CASRGVAGQGSHEQFF. The CDR3 nucleotides read TGCGCCAGCAGAGGAGTTGCGGGACAGGGGTCCCATGAGCAGTTCTTC.

This clonotype appeared many times. This chain links TRBV20-1 with TRBJ2-1; TRBD2 matches 7 bases. Trimming at V came to 5 bases and at J to 4 bases, leaving 8 bases not matched to a gene. CDR3 length equals 14 residues. Germline V lookup: CDR1 DFQATT, CDR2 SNEGSKA (reference sequence). CDR3 bases: TGCAGTGCTGTTATAGCGGGCAATTACAATGAGCAGTTCTTC. This codes for CSAVIAGNYNEQFF.

A few counts support this clonotype. Given a much more abundant clone one base away, this may be a read error. The genes are TRBV6-1 and TRBJ1-6; D might be TRBD1 (5 bases). This CDR3 spans 15 amino acids. Germline assignment: CDR1 MNHNS and CDR2 SASEGT. This chain's CDR3 is CASSTMDIDNSPLPF. DNA of the CDR3: TGTGCCAGCAGTACGATGGACATAGATAATTCACCCCTCCCCTTT.

This clonotype showed up many times. The chain uses TRBV28 and TRBJ2-1; D may correspond to TRBD1 or TRBD2 (5 bases each). With 6 bases removed from V and 9 bases from J, the gap between germline ends came to 12 bases. Germline CDR1 and CDR2: MDHEN and SYDVKM. The CDR3 has 12 amino acids. This CDR3 is CASRRDQSEQFF. The CDR3 DNA reads TGTGCCAGCAGGAGGGACCAAAGTGAGCAGTTCTTC.

In its sample, this clonotype was seen many times. This chain links TRBV7-9 with TRBJ1-1; the D gene is possibly TRBD1 (6 bases). The germline V and J ends were trimmed by 5 bases and 9 bases, with 13 bases remaining between them. Germline V gene sequence: CDR1 SEHNR, CDR2 FQNEAQ (reference sequence). This CDR3 has 12 residues. The CDR3 is CASSPFGQQAFF. CDR3 bases: TGTGCCAGCAGCCCCTTCGGACAGCAAGCTTTCTTT.

This clonotype was counted ten times or more. The V and J genes are TRBV5-1 and TRBJ1-3; a possible D gene is TRBD1 (5 bases). Germline assignment: CDR1 SGHRS and CDR2 YFSETQ. This CDR3 comprises 15 residues. V was clipped by 5 bases and J by 0 bases, with 12 bases between them. The DNA for the CDR3 is TGCGCCAGCAGGCCGGGACGCAACTCTGGAAACACCATATATTTT. This translates into CASRPGRNSGNTIYF. The full variable domain, in which reference TRBV5-1 and TRBJ1-3 provide the parts outside the CDR3, is KAGVTQTPRYLIKTRGQQVTLSCSPISGHRSVSWYQQTPGQGLQFLFEYFSETQRNKGNFPGRFSGRQFSNSRSEMNVSTLELGDSALYLCASRPGRNSGNTIYFGEGSWLTVV.

This clonotype was observed many times. The chain joins TRBV12-3 or TRBV12-4 to TRBJ1-5, with D possibly being TRBD1 (5 bases). This CDR3 region has 14 residues. V was cut by 6 bases and J by 3 bases, with 12 bases left in between. CDR3 amino acids: CASSPDSYNQPQHF. DNA for the CDR3: TGTGCCAGCAGCCCCGACAGCTACAATCAGCCCCAGCATTTT.

This clonotype appeared many times. The chain joins TRBV29-1 to TRBJ2-1; D is uncertain. The CDR3 sequence is 15 residues long. Per germline, CDR1 SQVTM and CDR2 ANQGSEA. V shed 5 bases and J shed 9 bases, with 23 bases lying between them. CDR3 sequence: CSVHPRLLGTSEQFF. CDR3 sequence (DNA): TGCAGCGTTCACCCTCGTTTGCTGGGCACCAGTGAGCAGTTCTTC.

The table lists this clonotype with many counts. This sequence joins TRBV7-2 and TRBJ2-5, with unresolved D. V lost 5 bases to trimming and J lost 5 bases, with 18 bases between them. The germline V gene encodes CDR1 SGHTA and CDR2 FQGNSA. This CDR3 has 15 amino acids. The CDR3 spells CASSLERGPWETQYF. The DNA for the CDR3 is TGTGCCAGCAGCCTCGAGAGAGGTCCTTGGGAGACCCAGTACTTC.

This clonotype has a count of ten or more. The genes are TRBV5-4 and TRBJ1-2, with D possibly TRBD1 on 5 matching bases. The CDR3 extends over 15 amino acids. Germline loops: CDR1 SGHNT, CDR2 YYREEE (reference sequence). V gave up 5 bases and J gave up 1 base, with 15 bases separating them. This chain's CDR3 is CASSTSRGFNYGYTF. The CDR3 DNA sequence: TGTGCCAGCAGTACTAGTCGGGGCTTTAACTATGGCTACACCTTC.

This clonotype was seen many times. This chain connects TRBV18 to TRBJ2-3; 8 bases are a match to TRBD1. Germline lookup yields CDR1 KGHSH and CDR2 LQKENI. The ends lost 6 bases at V and 3 bases at J; junction bases unmatched: 5. This CDR3 has 14 residues. The CDR3 region is CASSLGQATDTQYF. CDR3 bases: TGTGCCAGCTCGCTGGGACAGGCGACAGATACGCAGTATTTT.

V is TRBV20-1 and J is TRBJ1-5; maybe TRBD1 (5 bases). V was shortened by 3 bases and J by 3 bases, with 9 bases between the two germline ends. Per germline, CDR1 DFQATT and CDR2 SNEGSKA (reference sequence). This CDR3 has 13 amino acids. In DNA, the CDR3 is TGCAGTGCTAGCGGGGCCAACAATCAGCCCCAGCATTTT. Translated: CSASGANNQPQHF.

This clonotype came up a few times. The gene calls are TRBV14 and TRBJ2-1; D not certain. CDR3 length equals 13 residues. Germline V gene lookup returns CDR1 SGHDN and CDR2 FVKESK. V gave up 4 bases and J gave up 4 bases, with 8 bases separating them. CDR3 sequence: CASSPLEYNEQFF. In nucleotides, the CDR3 is TGTGCCAGCAGCCCCTTAGAATACAATGAGCAGTTCTTC.

In this sample, this clonotype turned up many times. The genes are TRBV5-1 and TRBJ2-1, with D uncertain. The V gene lost 0 bases and the J gene lost 2 bases, with 9 bases spanning the gap. The CDR3 has 15 amino acids. CDR1 is SGHRS and CDR2 is YFSETQ in the germline V gene. CDR3 sequence (DNA): TGCGCCAGCAGCTTGGGTGAGGCGCCCTACAATGAGCAGTTCTTC. Amino acids: CASSLGEAPYNEQFF.

This clonotype was seen ten or more times. The chain recombines TRBV10-3 with TRBJ1-2; the match to TRBD1 covers 8 bases. Looked up from germline, CDR1 is ENHRY and CDR2 is SYGVKD. The CDR3 runs 13 residues. V was pared by 9 bases and J by 4 bases, with 7 bases of the junction left unmatched. The CDR3 sequence: CAIRQGTIYGYTF. The CDR3 DNA is TGTGCCATACGACAGGGGACCATCTATGGCTACACCTTC.